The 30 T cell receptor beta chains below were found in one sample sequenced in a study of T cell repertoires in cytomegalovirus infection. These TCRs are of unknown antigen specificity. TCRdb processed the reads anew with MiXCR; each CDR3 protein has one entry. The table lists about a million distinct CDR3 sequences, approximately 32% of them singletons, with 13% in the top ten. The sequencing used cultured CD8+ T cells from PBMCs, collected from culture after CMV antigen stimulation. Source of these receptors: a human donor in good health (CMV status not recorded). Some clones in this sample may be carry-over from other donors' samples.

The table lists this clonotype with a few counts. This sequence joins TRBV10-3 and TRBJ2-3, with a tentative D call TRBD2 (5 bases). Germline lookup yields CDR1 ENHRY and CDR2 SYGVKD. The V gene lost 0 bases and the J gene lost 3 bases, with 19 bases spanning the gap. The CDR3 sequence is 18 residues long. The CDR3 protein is CAISESPGVLLRTDTQYF. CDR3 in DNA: TGTGCCATCAGTGAGTCACCCGGGGTGCTCTTGAGGACAGATACGCAGTATTTT.

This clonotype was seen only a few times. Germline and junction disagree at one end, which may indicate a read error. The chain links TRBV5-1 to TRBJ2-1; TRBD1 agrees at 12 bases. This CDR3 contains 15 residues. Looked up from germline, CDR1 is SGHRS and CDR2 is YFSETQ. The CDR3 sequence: CASSVGTGGYDEQFF. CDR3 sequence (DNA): TGCGCCAGCAGCGTCGGGACAGGGGGCTACGATGAGCAGTTCTTC.

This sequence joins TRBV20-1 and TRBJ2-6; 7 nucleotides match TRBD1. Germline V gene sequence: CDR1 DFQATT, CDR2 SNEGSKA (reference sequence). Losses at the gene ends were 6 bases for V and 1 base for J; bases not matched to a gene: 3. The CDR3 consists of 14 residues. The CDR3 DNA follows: TGCAGTGCAACACAGGGGTCTGGGGCCAACGTCCTGACTTTC. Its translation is CSATQGSGANVLTF.

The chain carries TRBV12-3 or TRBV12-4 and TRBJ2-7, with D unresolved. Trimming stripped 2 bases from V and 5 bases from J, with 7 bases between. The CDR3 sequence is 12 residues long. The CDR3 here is CASSLSRHEQYF. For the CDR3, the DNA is TGTGCCAGCAGTTTAAGTAGGCACGAGCAGTACTTC.

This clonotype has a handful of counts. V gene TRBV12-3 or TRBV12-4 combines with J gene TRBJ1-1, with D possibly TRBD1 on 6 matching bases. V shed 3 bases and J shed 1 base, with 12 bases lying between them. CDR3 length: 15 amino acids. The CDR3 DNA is TGTGCCAGCAGTTTCGGGGAAGGGGGGAACACTGAAGCTTTCTTT. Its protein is CASSFGEGGNTEAFF.

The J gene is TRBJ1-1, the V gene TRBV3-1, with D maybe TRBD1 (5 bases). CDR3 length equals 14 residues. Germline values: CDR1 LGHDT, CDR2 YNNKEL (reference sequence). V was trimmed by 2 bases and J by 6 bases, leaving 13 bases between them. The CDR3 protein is CASSQLGDWAEAFF. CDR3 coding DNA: TGTGCCAGCAGCCAACTGGGGGATTGGGCTGAAGCTTTCTTT.

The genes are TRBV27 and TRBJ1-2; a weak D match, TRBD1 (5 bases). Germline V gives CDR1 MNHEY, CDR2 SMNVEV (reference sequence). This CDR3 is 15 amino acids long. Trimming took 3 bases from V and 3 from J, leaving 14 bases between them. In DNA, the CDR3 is TGTGCCAGCAGTTTTGGGGCCCCTGAATACTATGGCTACACCTTC. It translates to CASSFGAPEYYGYTF.

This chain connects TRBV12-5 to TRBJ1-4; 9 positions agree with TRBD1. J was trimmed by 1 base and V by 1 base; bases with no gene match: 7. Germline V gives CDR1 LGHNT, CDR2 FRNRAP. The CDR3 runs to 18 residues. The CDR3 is CASGLATGGQLTNEKLFF. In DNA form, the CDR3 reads TGTGCTAGTGGTTTGGCGACAGGGGGACAACTAACTAATGAAAAACTGTTTTTT.

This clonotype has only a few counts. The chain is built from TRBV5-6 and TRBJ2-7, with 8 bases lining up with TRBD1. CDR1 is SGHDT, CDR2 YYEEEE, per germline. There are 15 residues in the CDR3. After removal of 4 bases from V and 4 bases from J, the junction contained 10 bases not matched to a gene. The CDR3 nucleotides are TGTGCCAGCAGCGGTGACAGGGGCCAAAATTACGAGCAGTACGTC. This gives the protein CASSGDRGQNYEQYV.

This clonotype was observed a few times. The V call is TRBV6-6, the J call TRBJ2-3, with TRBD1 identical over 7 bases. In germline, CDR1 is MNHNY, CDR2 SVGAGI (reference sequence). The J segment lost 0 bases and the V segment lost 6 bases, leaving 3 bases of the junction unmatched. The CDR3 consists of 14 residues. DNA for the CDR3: TGTGCCAGCAGGGGACAGTTTAGCACAGATACGCAGTATTTT. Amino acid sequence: CASRGQFSTDTQYF.

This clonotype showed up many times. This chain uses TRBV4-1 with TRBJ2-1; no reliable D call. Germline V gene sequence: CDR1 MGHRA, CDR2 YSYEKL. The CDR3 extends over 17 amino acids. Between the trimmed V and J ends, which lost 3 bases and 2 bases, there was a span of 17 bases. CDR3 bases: TGCGCCAGCAGCCAGAGGCCGATGTCAGAACCCTACAATGAGCAGTTCTTC. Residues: CASSQRPMSEPYNEQFF.

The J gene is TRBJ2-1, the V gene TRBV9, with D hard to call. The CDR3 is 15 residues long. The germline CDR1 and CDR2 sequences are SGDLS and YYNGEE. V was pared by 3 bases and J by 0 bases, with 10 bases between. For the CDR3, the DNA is TGTGCCAGCAGCGATACGAAGAGCTCCTACAATGAGCAGTTCTTC. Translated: CASSDTKSSYNEQFF.

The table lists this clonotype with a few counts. The CDR3, as DNA: TGTGCCAGCAGTCCGATAGAAACTAGTTTGGGCCAAGAGACCCAGTACTTC. It translates to CASSPIETSLGQETQYF. The chain combines TRBV12-3 or TRBV12-4 with TRBJ2-5; D may be TRBD2 (5 bases). Trimming left V 5 bases short and J 1 base short, with 20 bases between. The CDR3 spans 17 residues.

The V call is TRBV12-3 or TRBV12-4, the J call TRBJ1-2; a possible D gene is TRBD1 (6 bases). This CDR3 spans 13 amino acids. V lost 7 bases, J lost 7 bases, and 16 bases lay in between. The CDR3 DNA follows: TGTGCCAGCACCTTGGTAGAGGACAGTGGCTACACCTTC. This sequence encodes CASTLVEDSGYTF.

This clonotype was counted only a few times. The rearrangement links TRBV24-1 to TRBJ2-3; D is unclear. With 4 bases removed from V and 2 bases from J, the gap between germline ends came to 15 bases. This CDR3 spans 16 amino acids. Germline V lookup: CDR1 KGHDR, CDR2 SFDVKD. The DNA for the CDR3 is TGTGCCACCAGTGACCCCCGGACCGTTAACACAGATACGCAGTATTTT. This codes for CATSDPRTVNTDTQYF.

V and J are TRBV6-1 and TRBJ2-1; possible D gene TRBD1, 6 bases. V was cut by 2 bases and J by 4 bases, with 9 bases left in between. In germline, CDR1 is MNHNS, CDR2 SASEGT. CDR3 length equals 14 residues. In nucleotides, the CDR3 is TGTGCCAGCAGTGAAACAGGGTCTTACAATGAGCAGTTCTTC. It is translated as CASSETGSYNEQFF.

The CDR3 DNA reads as TGTGCCAGCAGCGACGGGGGGGCCTATTACAATGAGCAGTTCTTC. Its translation: CASSDGGAYYNEQFF. The genes are TRBV7-2 and TRBJ2-1; 8 positions match TRBD2. With V trimmed by 5 bases and J by 4 bases, 7 bases remained unmatched. CDR3 length equals 15 residues. CDR1 and CDR2 from the germline V gene are SGHTA and FQGNSA.

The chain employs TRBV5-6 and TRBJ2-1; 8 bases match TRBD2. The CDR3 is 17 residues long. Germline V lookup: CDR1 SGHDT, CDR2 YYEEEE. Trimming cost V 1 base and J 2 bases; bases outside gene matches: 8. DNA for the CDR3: TGTGCCAGCAGCTTGAGCAGCGGGGGCTATCCCTACAATGAGCAGTTCTTC. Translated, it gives CASSLSSGGYPYNEQFF.

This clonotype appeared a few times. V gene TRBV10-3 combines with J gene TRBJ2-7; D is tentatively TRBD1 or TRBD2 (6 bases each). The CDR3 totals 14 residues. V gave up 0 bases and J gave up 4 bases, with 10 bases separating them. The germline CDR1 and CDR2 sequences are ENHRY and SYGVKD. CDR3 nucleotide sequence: TGTGCCATCAGTGAGTCTGGAGGGGGATACGAGCAGTACTTC. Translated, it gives CAISESGGGYEQYF.

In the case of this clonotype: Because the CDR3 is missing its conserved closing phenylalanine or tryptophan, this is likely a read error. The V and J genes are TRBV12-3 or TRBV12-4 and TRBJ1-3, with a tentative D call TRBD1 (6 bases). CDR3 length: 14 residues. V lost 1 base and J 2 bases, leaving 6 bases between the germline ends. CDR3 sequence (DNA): TGTGCCAGCAGTTTAGGGGGGCCTGGAAACACCATATATTTA. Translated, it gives CASSLGGPGNTIYL.

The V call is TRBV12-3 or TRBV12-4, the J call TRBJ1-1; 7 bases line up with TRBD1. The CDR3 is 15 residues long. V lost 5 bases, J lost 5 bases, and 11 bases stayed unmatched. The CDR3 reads CASSPGQFLRTEAFF. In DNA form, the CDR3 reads TGTGCCAGCAGTCCGGGACAGTTTTTGAGGACTGAAGCTTTCTTT.

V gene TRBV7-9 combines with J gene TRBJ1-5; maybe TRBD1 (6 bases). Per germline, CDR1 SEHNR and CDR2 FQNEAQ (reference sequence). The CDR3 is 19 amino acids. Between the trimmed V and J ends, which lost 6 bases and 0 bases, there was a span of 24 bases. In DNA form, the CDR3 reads TGTGCCAGCAGTTATGAGCCCGCGGACAGCTTTTATAGCAATCAGCCCCAGCATTTT. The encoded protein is CASSYEPADSFYSNQPQHF. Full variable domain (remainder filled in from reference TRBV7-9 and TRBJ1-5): DTGVSQNPRHKITKRGQNVTFRCDPISEHNRLYWYRQTLGQGPEFLTYFQNEAQLEKSRLLSDRFSAERPKGSFSTLEIQRTEQGDSAMYLCASSYEPADSFYSNQPQHFGDGTRLSIL.

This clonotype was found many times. For the CDR3, the DNA is TGTGCCAGCAAGCCAGAACCCTATAGCAATCAGCCCCAGCATTTT. It is translated as CASKPEPYSNQPQHF. V gene TRBV6-1 combines with J gene TRBJ1-5; D remains ambiguous. The CDR3 totals 15 residues. Germline assignment: CDR1 MNHNS and CDR2 SASEGT. The V gene lost 7 bases and the J gene lost 0 bases, with 13 bases spanning the gap.

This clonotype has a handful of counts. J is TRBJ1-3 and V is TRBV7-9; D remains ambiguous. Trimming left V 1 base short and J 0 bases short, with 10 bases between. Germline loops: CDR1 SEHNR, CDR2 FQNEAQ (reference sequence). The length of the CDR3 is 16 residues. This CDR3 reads CASSLEPALSGNTIYF. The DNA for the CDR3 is TGTGCCAGCAGCTTAGAGCCGGCCCTCTCTGGAAACACCATATATTTT.

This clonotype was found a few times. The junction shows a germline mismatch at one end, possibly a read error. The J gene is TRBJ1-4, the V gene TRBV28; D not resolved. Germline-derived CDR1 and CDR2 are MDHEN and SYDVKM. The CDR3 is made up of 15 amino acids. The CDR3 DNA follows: TGTGCCAGCAGATTATCCAGGAACCGTAATGAAAAACTGTTTTTT. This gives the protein CASRLSRNRNEKLFF.

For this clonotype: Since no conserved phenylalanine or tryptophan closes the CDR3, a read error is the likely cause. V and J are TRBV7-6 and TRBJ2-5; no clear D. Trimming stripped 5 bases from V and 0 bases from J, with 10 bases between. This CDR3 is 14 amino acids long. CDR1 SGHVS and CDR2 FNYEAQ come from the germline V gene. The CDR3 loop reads CASSESSYQETQYL. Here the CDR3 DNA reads TGTGCCAGCAGCGAGAGCTCATACCAAGAGACCCAGTACCTC.

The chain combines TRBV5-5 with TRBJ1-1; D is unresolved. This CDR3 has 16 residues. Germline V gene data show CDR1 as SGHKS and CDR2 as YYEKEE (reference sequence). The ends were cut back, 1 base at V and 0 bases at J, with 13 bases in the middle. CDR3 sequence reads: CASSLPRYEMNTEAFF. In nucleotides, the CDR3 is TGTGCCAGCAGCTTGCCGAGGTACGAAATGAACACTGAAGCTTTCTTT. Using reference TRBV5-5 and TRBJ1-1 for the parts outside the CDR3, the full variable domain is DAGVTQSPTHLIKTRGQQVTLRCSPISGHKSVSWYQQVLGQGPQFIFQYYEKEERGRGNFPDRFSARQFPNYSSELNVNALLLGDSALYLCASSLPRYEMNTEAFFGQGTRLTVV.

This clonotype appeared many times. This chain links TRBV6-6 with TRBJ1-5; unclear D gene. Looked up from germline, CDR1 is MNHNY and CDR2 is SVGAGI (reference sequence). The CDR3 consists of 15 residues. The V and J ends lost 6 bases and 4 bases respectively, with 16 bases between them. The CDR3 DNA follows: TGTGCCAGCAGCCCTCCGGGGTCGGGGAATCAGCCCCAGCATTTT. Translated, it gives CASSPPGSGNQPQHF.

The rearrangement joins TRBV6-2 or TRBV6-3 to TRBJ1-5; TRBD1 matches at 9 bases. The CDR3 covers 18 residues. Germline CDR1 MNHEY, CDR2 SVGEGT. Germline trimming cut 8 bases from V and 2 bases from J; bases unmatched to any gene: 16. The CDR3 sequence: CASSPRDRVTRGNQPQHF. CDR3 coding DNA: TGTGCCAGCTCCCCGAGGGACAGGGTAACAAGAGGCAATCAGCCCCAGCATTTT.

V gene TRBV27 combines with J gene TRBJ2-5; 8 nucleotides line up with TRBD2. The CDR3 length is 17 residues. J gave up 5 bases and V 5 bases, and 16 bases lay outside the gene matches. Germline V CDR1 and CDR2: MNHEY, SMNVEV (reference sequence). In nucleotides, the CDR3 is TGTGCCAGCAGTCCCCGGACTAGCCTAGACTTCGAGGAGACCCAGTACTTC. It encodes CASSPRTSLDFEETQYF.